Listed here is a single T cell receptor (beta chain). The CDR3 is 16 amino acids. The germline V and J ends were trimmed by 3 bases and 4 bases, with 15 bases remaining between them. Germline CDR1 is KGHSH and CDR2 is LQKENI. The sample belongs to a study of blood T cell repertoires in COVID-19. Turning to the study itself: T cells, B-cell-depleted T cells, or PBMCs provided the cDNA or gDNA that served as material.

The data were produced by immunoSEQ multiplex PCR, yet TCRdb's version contains in-frame clones alone and is incomplete. The sample lists some 330,000 clones, 80% to 90% occurring once. Material: PBMCs or T cells enriched from blood (not recorded which). V is TRBV18 and J is TRBJ1-4; D might be TRBD1 (6 bases). The sequence was obtained from a man under 40 who had recovered from COVID-19. As DNA, the CDR3 is TGTGCCAGCTCACCGAGGACAGCTCAAAATAATGAAAAACTGTTTTTT. Protein product: CASSPRTAQNNEKLFF.